Listed here are 20 T cell receptor beta chains from one sample, sequenced in a study of cytomegalovirus exposure and HLA in healthy donors. Primers included in the PCR were 60 Vbeta and 13 Jbeta primers. Using immunoSEQ multiplex PCR, the repertoire was profiled, and TCRdb retains in-frame clones only, with some absent. The sample comprises around 94,000 clones, roughly 86% of which are singletons, and around 10% rests with the top ten. Sequences were obtained from PBMCs. All receptors derive from a human donor in good health.

The rearrangement joins TRBV30 to TRBJ1-6; D may be TRBD1 (6 bases). Trimming pared 3 bases from V and 9 bases from J, leaving 15 bases between. This CDR3 is 14 amino acids long. Per germline, CDR1 GTSNPN and CDR2 SVGIG (reference sequence). CDR3 residues: CAWRLQGVGSPLHF. The CDR3 nucleotides are TGTGCCTGGAGACTACAGGGAGTTGGTTCACCCCTCCACTTT.

The rearrangement links TRBV7-9 to TRBJ1-2, with D unclear. V shed 1 base and J shed 4 bases, with 7 bases lying between them. Germline V lookup: CDR1 SEHNR, CDR2 FQNEAQ (reference sequence). This CDR3 is 13 amino acids long. CDR3 bases: TGTGCCAGCAGCTTAGTTGGCAGCTATGGCTACACCTTC. Translating gives CASSLVGSYGYTF.

This chain joins TRBV10-1 and TRBJ2-7; 8 nucleotides line up with TRBD1. Trimming at V came to 6 bases and at J to 5 bases, leaving 12 bases not matched to a gene. Germline V gives CDR1 WNHNN, CDR2 SYGVQD (reference sequence). The CDR3 consists of 15 residues. Here the CDR3 DNA reads TGCGCCAGCAGCCCGAGAGGGGGGACAGGTGACGAGCAGTACTTC. This sequence encodes CASSPRGGTGDEQYF.

The chain carries TRBV12-5 and TRBJ1-1, with 7 bases aligning to TRBD1. The V gene's germline CDR1 is LGHNT and CDR2 FRNRAP. The V segment lost 8 bases and the J segment 5 bases; nucleotides outside the gene matches: 11. This CDR3 spans 14 amino acids. CDR3 residues: CASTRGTGATEAFF. The CDR3 DNA is TGTGCTAGTACCAGGGGGACGGGGGCAACTGAAGCTTTCTTT.

This clone was seen a few times. The CDR3 DNA reads as TGTGCCAGCAGTGAATTGGGGAGGCTCCGGGGTGGCACCATATATTTT. Its translation: CASSELGRLRGGTIYF. The rearrangement uses TRBV6-1 and TRBJ1-3; D remains ambiguous. The V end lost 2 bases, the J end lost 9 bases, and 20 bases lay between the germline ends. This CDR3 is 16 amino acids long. Germline lookup yields CDR1 MNHNS and CDR2 SASEGT.

A few counts support this clone. The chain is built from TRBV27 and TRBJ2-2, with 7 bases identical to TRBD2. The CDR3 runs 16 residues. From germline, CDR1 is MNHEY and CDR2 SMNVEV (reference sequence). With V trimmed by 0 bases and J by 4 bases, 5 bases remained unmatched. The CDR3 loop is CASSLSGGVSTGELFF. CDR3 nucleotide sequence: TGTGCCAGCAGTTTATCTGGGGGGGTGAGCACCGGGGAGCTGTTTTTT.

A few counts support this clone. This chain uses TRBV7-2 with TRBJ1-3; 7 nucleotides agree with TRBD1. Germline lookup yields CDR1 SGHTA and CDR2 FQGNSA. CDR3 size: 16 residues. With 3 bases clipped from V and 0 bases from J, the junction kept 5 bases outside the gene matches. This chain's CDR3 is CASSFGTADSGNTIYF. In nucleotides, the CDR3 is TGTGCCAGCAGCTTCGGGACAGCGGACTCTGGAAACACCATATATTTT.

This clone was seen more than once but under ten times. This chain joins TRBV27 and TRBJ1-1; D remains ambiguous. V dropped 5 bases and J dropped 10 bases, with 20 bases sitting between them. Germline CDR1 and CDR2: MNHEY and SMNVEV (reference sequence). CDR3 size: 14 residues. In DNA form, the CDR3 reads TGTGCCAGCAGTCGGGGAGTTAGGTTGGAGGGAGCTTTCTTT. Protein: CASSRGVRLEGAFF.

V and J are TRBV28 and TRBJ1-6; D unresolved. The V gene's germline CDR1 is MDHEN and CDR2 SYDVKM. The CDR3 length is 14 residues. Trimming took off 3 bases at V and 7 bases at J, with 10 bases between the two ends. The CDR3 region has the DNA TGTGCCAGCAGTTTCGGGAATCTGAATTCACCCCTCCACTTT. It encodes CASSFGNLNSPLHF. Complete variable domain (other parts from reference TRBV28 and TRBJ1-6): DVKVTQSSRYLVKRTGEKVFLECVQDMDHENMFWYRQDPGLGLRLIYFSYDVKMKEKGDIPEGYSVSREKKERFSLILESASTNQTSMYLCASSFGNLNSPLHFGNGTRLTVT.

The V gene is TRBV7-3, the J gene TRBJ2-7; TRBD1 agrees at 9 bases. The CDR3 contains 15 residues. The V segment lost 0 bases and the J segment 3 bases; nucleotides outside the gene matches: 3. Germline CDR1 is SGHTA and CDR2 is FQGTGA. This CDR3 reads CASSLTAGQGYEQYF. The CDR3 nucleotides read TGTGCCAGCAGCTTAACAGCGGGACAGGGCTACGAGCAGTACTTC.

This rearrangement joins TRBV7-3 to TRBJ1-1, with TRBD1 matching 8 bases. Per germline, CDR1 SGHTA and CDR2 FQGTGA. CDR3 length equals 13 residues. Trimming took 5 bases from V and 7 from J; bases not matched to a gene: 6. CDR3 DNA: TGTGCCAGCAGCGTAGACAGGGGTGGTGAAGCTTTCTTT. It translates to CASSVDRGGEAFF.

With respect to this clone: Compared with germline, one end of the junction differs, possibly owing to a read error. The chain recombines TRBV7-7 with TRBJ2-3; TRBD2 matches 9 bases. The CDR3 is 14 amino acids. Germline V lookup: CDR1 SSHAT, CDR2 FNYEAQ (reference sequence). The CDR3 protein is CASSPSGAGDTQYF. CDR3 DNA: TGTGCTAGCAGCCCTAGCGGGGCGGGAGATACGCAGTATTTT.

The J gene is TRBJ1-1, the V gene TRBV28; D is perhaps TRBD1 (6 bases). The V end lost 5 bases, the J end lost 11 bases, and 15 bases lay between the germline ends. Germline CDR1 is MDHEN and CDR2 is SYDVKM. The CDR3 covers 12 residues. The CDR3 spells CASSAPGDRAFF. CDR3 sequence (DNA): TGTGCCAGCAGTGCCCCAGGGGATAGGGCTTTCTTT.

This clone was seen just once. J is TRBJ2-1 and V is TRBV7-2; perhaps TRBD2 as D (5 bases). Germline CDR1 reads SGHTA; CDR2 reads FQGNSA. The V and J ends lost 5 bases and 8 bases respectively, with 13 bases between them. The length of the CDR3 is 13 residues. The chain's CDR3 is CASSPSPGYEQFF. For the CDR3, the DNA is TGTGCCAGCAGCCCCTCTCCGGGATATGAGCAGTTCTTC.

J is TRBJ2-5 and V is TRBV18; D not resolved. CDR3 length equals 12 residues. The germline V and J ends were trimmed by 5 bases and 0 bases, with 4 bases remaining between them. The germline gives CDR1 KGHSH, CDR2 LQKENI. The CDR3 nucleotides are TGTGCCAGCTCATCCGACCAAGAGACCCAGTACTTC. It encodes CASSSDQETQYF. Filled out from reference TRBV18 and TRBJ2-5, the complete variable domain reads NAGVMQNPRHLVRRRGQEARLRCSPMKGHSHVYWYRQLPEEGLKFMVYLQKENIIDESGMPKERFSAEFPKEGPSILRIQQVVRGDSAAYFCASSSDQETQYFGPGTRLLVL.

The chain uses TRBV7-9 and TRBJ1-1; 8 nucleotides match TRBD1. The CDR3 consists of 15 residues. Per germline, CDR1 SEHNR and CDR2 FQNEAQ (reference sequence). V lost 5 bases, J lost 4 bases, and 9 bases stayed unmatched. The CDR3 DNA follows: TGTGCCAGCAGCCCAGCCTCAGGGGGCCGCACTGAAGCTTTCTTT. Protein: CASSPASGGRTEAFF. The variable domain in full, completed from reference TRBV7-9 and TRBJ1-1, reads DTGVSQNPRHKITKRGQNVTFRCDPISEHNRLYWYRQTLGQGPEFLTYFQNEAQLEKSRLLSDRFSAERPKGSFSTLEIQRTEQGDSAMYLCASSPASGGRTEAFFGQGTRLTVV.

This chain uses TRBV5-1 with TRBJ2-1, with D possibly being TRBD2 (5 bases). The CDR3 extends over 14 amino acids. With 3 bases removed from V and 6 bases from J, the gap between germline ends came to 13 bases. CDR1 is SGHRS, CDR2 YFSETQ, per germline. For the CDR3, the DNA is TGCGCCAGCAGCTCTCGGACTGGGATCAATGAGCAGTTCTTC. Its translation: CASSSRTGINEQFF.

The chain joins TRBV30 to TRBJ1-4, with D maybe TRBD1 (6 bases). Per germline, CDR1 GTSNPN and CDR2 SVGIG (reference sequence). V was pared by 5 bases and J by 4 bases, with 14 bases between. CDR3 size: 14 residues. As DNA, the CDR3 is TGTGCCTGGGGGAAACAGGGCAATAATGAAAAACTGTTTTTT. This encodes CAWGKQGNNEKLFF.

This clone was seen just once. V gene TRBV5-4 combines with J gene TRBJ2-2; 9 bases are shared with TRBD2. The CDR3 is made up of 14 amino acids. The germline V gene encodes CDR1 SGHNT and CDR2 YYREEE (reference sequence). With V trimmed by 7 bases and J by 6 bases, 7 bases remained unmatched. CDR3 sequence reads: CASGRLADPGELFF. In DNA form, the CDR3 reads TGTGCCAGCGGACGACTAGCGGACCCCGGGGAGCTGTTTTTT.

The V and J genes are TRBV4-3 and TRBJ2-1; 7 nucleotides align to TRBD2. The CDR3 loop spans 16 amino acids. Losses at the gene ends were 0 bases for V and 6 bases for J; bases not matched to a gene: 8. Per the germline V gene, CDR1 is LGHNA and CDR2 is YSLEER. CDR3 DNA sequence: TGCGCCAGCAGCCAAGATATGGGCGTAGCGGGCAATGAGCAGTTCTTC. Translated: CASSQDMGVAGNEQFF.